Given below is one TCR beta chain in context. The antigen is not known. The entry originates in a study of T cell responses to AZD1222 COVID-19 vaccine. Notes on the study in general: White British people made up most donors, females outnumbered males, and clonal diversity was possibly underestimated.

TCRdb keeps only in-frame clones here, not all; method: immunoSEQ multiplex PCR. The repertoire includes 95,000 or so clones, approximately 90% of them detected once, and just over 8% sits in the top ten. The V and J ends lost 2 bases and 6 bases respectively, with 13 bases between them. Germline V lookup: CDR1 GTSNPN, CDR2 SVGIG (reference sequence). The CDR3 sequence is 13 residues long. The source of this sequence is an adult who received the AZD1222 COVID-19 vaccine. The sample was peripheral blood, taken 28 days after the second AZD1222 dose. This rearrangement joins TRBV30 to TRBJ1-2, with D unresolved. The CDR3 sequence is CAWSRREVDGYTF. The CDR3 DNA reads TGTGCCTGGAGTCGGAGGGAGGTAGATGGCTACACCTTC.